Presented here are 31 T cell receptor beta chains from one specimen sequenced in a study of cytomegalovirus exposure and HLA in healthy donors. 13 Jbeta primers and 60 Vbeta primers were used for the PCR. Assay: immunoSEQ multiplex PCR; the TCRdb copy retains only in-frame clones and omits some. Among tens of thousands of clones listed, around four fifths were seen once. Sequencing was performed on PBMCs. These receptors all come from a young man in good health and CMV-seronegative.

The CDR3, as DNA: TGTGCCAGTAGTATGTGGGACAGTCTTGATGGCTACACCTTC. Its translation: CASSMWDSLDGYTF. The chain uses TRBV19 and TRBJ1-2; 7 nucleotides match TRBD1. V lost 3 bases to trimming and J lost 6 bases; unmatched junction nucleotides: 7. CDR1 is LNHDA and CDR2 is SQIVND in the germline V gene (reference sequence). The CDR3 is 14 amino acids.

The V and J genes are TRBV7-9 and TRBJ2-2; a weak D match, TRBD1 (5 bases). The CDR3 covers 16 residues. Trimming cost V 1 base and J 0 bases, with 9 bases left between them. The germline V gene has CDR1 SEHNR and CDR2 FQNEAQ (reference sequence). The CDR3 loop reads CASSLGSGPNTGELFF. CDR3 sequence (DNA): TGTGCCAGCAGCTTAGGCTCAGGGCCGAACACCGGGGAGCTGTTTTTT.

This chain links TRBV6-5 with TRBJ2-5; D unresolved. This CDR3 spans 13 amino acids. Germline V lookup: CDR1 MNHEY, CDR2 SVGAGI. V was cut by 0 bases and J by 5 bases, with 7 bases left in between. CDR3 sequence: CASSYSYGETQYF. As DNA, the CDR3 is TGTGCCAGCAGTTACTCGTACGGGGAGACCCAGTACTTC.

The chain uses TRBV7-2 and TRBJ1-1; weak D call: TRBD1 (5 bases). The CDR3 covers 14 residues. Trimming took 1 base from V and 7 from J, leaving 13 bases between them. Germline V gives CDR1 SGHTA, CDR2 FQGNSA. Here the CDR3 reads CASSLGLSGGEAFF. CDR3 nucleotides: TGTGCCAGCAGCTTAGGGTTATCCGGGGGTGAAGCTTTCTTT.

This rearrangement joins TRBV18 to TRBJ2-1; maybe TRBD1 (5 bases). Germline V gene sequence: CDR1 KGHSH, CDR2 LQKENI. Trimming cost V 0 bases and J 3 bases, with 9 bases left between them. CDR3 size: 15 residues. The CDR3 region has the DNA TGTGCCAGCTCACCACCGAGAGACAGCTACAATGAGCAGTTCTTC. It specifies CASSPPRDSYNEQFF.

The chain recombines TRBV5-4 with TRBJ1-1; perhaps TRBD1 as D (5 bases). The CDR3 is made up of 15 amino acids. Germline values: CDR1 SGHNT, CDR2 YYREEE (reference sequence). Trimming stripped 2 bases from V and 6 bases from J, with 17 bases between. The CDR3 loop is CASSFGGGFKAEAFF. CDR3 DNA sequence: TGTGCCAGCAGCTTCGGTGGGGGGTTCAAGGCTGAAGCTTTCTTT.

This clone was detected a few times. This chain uses TRBV7-2 with TRBJ2-2; tentative D call: TRBD1 (5 bases). Trimming removed 0 bases at V and 4 bases at J, with 9 bases between. Germline V gene lookup returns CDR1 SGHTA and CDR2 FQGNSA. CDR3 size: 15 residues. The CDR3 DNA follows: TGTGCCAGCAGCTTAGCCGGCAGGGTCACCGGGGAGCTGTTTTTT. As protein: CASSLAGRVTGELFF. The entire variable domain, with the rest obtained from reference TRBV7-2 and TRBJ2-2, is as follows: GAGVSQSPSNKVTEKGKDVELRCDPISGHTALYWYRQSLGQGLEFLIYFQGNSAPDKSGLPSDRFSAERTGGSVSTLTIQRTQQEDSAVYLCASSLAGRVTGELFFGEGSRLTVL.

The V call is TRBV18, the J call TRBJ2-3, with 9 positions matching TRBD1. The CDR3 totals 17 residues. V was clipped by 3 bases and J by 0 bases; unmatched bases: 7. In germline, CDR1 is KGHSH, CDR2 LQKENI. CDR3 sequence reads: CASSPGGTGPSTDTQYF. The CDR3 DNA reads TGTGCCAGCTCACCGGGAGGGACAGGGCCTAGCACAGATACGCAGTATTTT. The full variable domain, completed using reference TRBV18 and TRBJ2-3, is NAGVMQNPRHLVRRRGQEARLRCSPMKGHSHVYWYRQLPEEGLKFMVYLQKENIIDESGMPKERFSAEFPKEGPSILRIQQVVRGDSAAYFCASSPGGTGPSTDTQYFGPGTRLTVL.

The V call is TRBV6-4, the J call TRBJ1-2, with 7 bases that match TRBD1. CDR1 is MRHNA, CDR2 SNTAGT, per germline. V was clipped by 9 bases and J by 2 bases; unmatched bases: 15. CDR3 size: 16 residues. The chain's CDR3 is CARTRDRFTTNYGYTF. The CDR3 DNA reads TGTGCCAGGACAAGGGACAGATTTACAACAAACTATGGCTACACCTTC.

The chain carries TRBV2 and TRBJ1-4, with 8 positions matching TRBD1. The CDR3 sequence is 13 residues long. Trimming took 9 bases from V and 8 from J; bases not matched to a gene: 8. Germline values: CDR1 SNHLY, CDR2 FYNNEI. CDR3 amino acids: CASFRDRLEKLFF. The CDR3 bases are TGTGCCAGTTTTCGGGACAGGTTGGAAAAACTGTTTTTT.

The rearrangement links TRBV18 to TRBJ1-1, with no clear D. Trimming removed 3 bases at V and 4 bases at J, with 12 bases between. The CDR3 consists of 14 residues. Germline CDR1 and CDR2: KGHSH and LQKENI. The CDR3 bases are TGTGCCAGCTCACCGCCTTCGGGGTCCACTGAAGCTTTCTTT. Its protein is CASSPPSGSTEAFF.

The CDR3 sequence is CASSFLLAGGPTDTQYF. The CDR3 DNA reads TGTGCCAGCAGTTTTCTACTAGCGGGGGGACCGACAGATACGCAGTATTTT. V and J are TRBV27 and TRBJ2-3; 12 bases agree with TRBD2. V lost 3 bases, J lost 3 bases, and 7 bases stayed unmatched. Germline loops: CDR1 MNHEY, CDR2 SMNVEV (reference sequence). CDR3 size: 17 residues.

The rearrangement joins TRBV28 to TRBJ2-7, with TRBD1 matching 9 bases. The J segment lost 4 bases and the V segment lost 4 bases, leaving 11 bases of the junction unmatched. There are 16 residues in the CDR3. The V gene's germline CDR1 is MDHEN and CDR2 SYDVKM. CDR3 nucleotides: TGTGCCAGCAGTTCCCCTGCGGGACAGGGACGTTACGAGCAGTACTTC. Its protein is CASSSPAGQGRYEQYF.

The chain joins TRBV28 to TRBJ1-5, with TRBD1 identical over 7 bases. The CDR3 has 14 residues. CDR1 is MDHEN, CDR2 SYDVKM, per germline. After removal of 8 bases from V and 9 bases from J, the junction contained 13 bases not matched to a gene. The CDR3 protein is CASEAGQPRRPQHF. The CDR3 region has the DNA TGTGCCAGCGAGGCGGGACAGCCAAGGAGGCCCCAGCATTTT.

The V call is TRBV7-9, the J call TRBJ2-1, with D maybe TRBD1 (5 bases). The CDR3 is made up of 15 amino acids. CDR1 and CDR2 from the germline V gene are SEHNR and FQNEAQ (reference sequence). V was cut by 4 bases and J by 11 bases, with 21 bases left in between. CDR3 DNA: TGTGCCAGCAGCTCATCAGGGTTAGATCCAAAAAAGCAGTTCTTC. Translated, it gives CASSSSGLDPKKQFF.

V is TRBV6-5 and J is TRBJ1-2; no clear D gene. The CDR3 consists of 14 residues. Between the trimmed V and J ends, which lost 3 bases and 2 bases, there was a span of 10 bases. Germline CDR1 MNHEY, CDR2 SVGAGI. Here the CDR3 reads CASSYLTANYGYTF. In DNA, the CDR3 is TGTGCCAGCAGTTATTTAACAGCAAACTATGGCTACACCTTC.

This chain connects TRBV7-3 to TRBJ1-6, with 9 bases lining up with TRBD1. Germline-derived CDR1 and CDR2 are SGHTA and FQGTGA. The CDR3 covers 14 residues. Unmatched junction bases numbered 6, after V lost 5 bases and J lost 10 bases. CDR3 nucleotide sequence: TGTGCCAGCAGCACAGGGGGCGCCGGGTCACCCCTCCACTTT. Amino acids: CASSTGGAGSPLHF.

The V gene is TRBV7-2, the J gene TRBJ1-1; 8 nucleotides match TRBD1. The CDR3 contains 16 residues. Germline assignment: CDR1 SGHTA and CDR2 FQGNSA. The V segment lost 2 bases and the J segment 0 bases; nucleotides outside the gene matches: 5. The CDR3 region has the DNA TGTGCCAGCAGCTTAAATTCAGGGGGCTTGAACACTGAAGCTTTCTTT. As protein: CASSLNSGGLNTEAFF.

CDR3 nucleotides: TGCGCCAGCACCCGGGACACCTCTGGAAACACCATATATTTT. Encoded protein: CASTRDTSGNTIYF. The rearrangement links TRBV5-1 to TRBJ1-3; tentatively, D is TRBD1 (6 bases). The CDR3 is 14 residues long. The ends were cut back, 6 bases at V and 0 bases at J, with 10 bases in the middle. Looked up from germline, CDR1 is SGHRS and CDR2 is YFSETQ.

The chain is built from TRBV30 and TRBJ1-4, with 7 bases fitting TRBD1. This CDR3 spans 14 amino acids. CDR1 and CDR2 from the germline V gene are GTSNPN and SVGIG (reference sequence). The CDR3 region has the DNA TGTGCTGTAAATGAGGGACAGCCTAATGAAAAACTGTTTTTT. It encodes CAVNEGQPNEKLFF.

Written as DNA, the CDR3 is TGTGCCAGCAGCTTACGGGGCGGGAGGGCCAGAGATACGCAGTATTTT. It specifies CASSLRGGRARDTQYF. This chain links TRBV7-2 with TRBJ2-3, with 9 positions matching TRBD2. The ends lost 2 bases at V and 5 bases at J; junction bases unmatched: 8. This CDR3 has 16 amino acids. Germline V gene lookup returns CDR1 SGHTA and CDR2 FQGNSA.

J is TRBJ1-2 and V is TRBV7-2; TRBD1 matches 8 bases. J lost 2 bases, V lost 4 bases, and 0 bases had no gene match. The CDR3 consists of 13 residues. Germline values: CDR1 SGHTA, CDR2 FQGNSA. CDR3 sequence: CASSWDRNYGYTF. The CDR3 nucleotides are TGTGCCAGCAGCTGGGACAGGAACTATGGCTACACCTTC. Using reference TRBV7-2 and TRBJ1-2 for the parts outside the CDR3, the full variable domain is GAGVSQSPSNKVTEKGKDVELRCDPISGHTALYWYRQSLGQGLEFLIYFQGNSAPDKSGLPSDRFSAERTGGSVSTLTIQRTQQEDSAVYLCASSWDRNYGYTFGSGTRLTVV.

The rearrangement joins TRBV6-5 to TRBJ2-1, with 9 bases fitting TRBD2. Germline V gene lookup returns CDR1 MNHEY and CDR2 SVGAGI. The CDR3 has 13 amino acids. V lost 2 bases, J lost 8 bases, and 1 base stayed unmatched. The DNA of the CDR3 is TGTGCCAGCAGTTACGGGACTAGCCATGAGCAGTTCTTC. This translates into CASSYGTSHEQFF.

The rearrangement joins TRBV27 to TRBJ2-1, with D perhaps TRBD2 (6 bases). Germline V gives CDR1 MNHEY, CDR2 SMNVEV (reference sequence). V lost 11 bases and J 7 bases, leaving 12 bases between the germline ends. The CDR3 has 11 amino acids. This CDR3 is CAGGFGNEQFF. For the CDR3, the DNA is TGTGCCGGGGGGTTCGGAAATGAGCAGTTCTTC.

The V and J genes are TRBV7-9 and TRBJ2-7; no definite D call. The V end lost 5 bases, the J end lost 2 bases, and 19 bases lay between the germline ends. This CDR3 region has 16 residues. CDR1 and CDR2 (germline): SEHNR, FQNEAQ (reference sequence). CDR3 in amino acids: CASSPPRVADTYEQYF. CDR3 coding DNA: TGTGCCAGCAGCCCCCCTCGGGTGGCGGATACCTACGAGCAGTACTTC.

The rearrangement links TRBV5-1 to TRBJ2-5, with 14 bases fitting TRBD2. The CDR3 covers 19 residues. With V trimmed by 0 bases and J by 4 bases, 11 bases remained unmatched. Germline V gene lookup returns CDR1 SGHRS and CDR2 YFSETQ. The CDR3 coding sequence is TGCGCCAGCAGCTTGGTCGGGACTAGCGGGGGTCGCCGGCGAGAGACCCAGTACTTC. It encodes CASSLVGTSGGRRRETQYF.

This chain links TRBV7-9 with TRBJ2-1; 9 nucleotides align to TRBD1. Germline V CDR1 and CDR2: SEHNR, FQNEAQ (reference sequence). J gave up 10 bases and V 3 bases, and 1 base lay outside the gene matches. CDR3 length equals 12 residues. In nucleotides, the CDR3 is TGTGCCAGCAGCTTTACAGGGGGCGAGCAGTTCTTC. Translated, it gives CASSFTGGEQFF.

The rearrangement uses TRBV30 and TRBJ1-3; D gene ambiguous. The CDR3 sequence is 14 residues long. CDR1 is GTSNPN, CDR2 SVGIG, per germline (reference sequence). Trimming stripped 3 bases from V and 2 bases from J, with 11 bases between. The CDR3 DNA follows: TGTGCCTGGAGATTGTCAGGTGCTGGAAACACCATATATTTT. It is translated as CAWRLSGAGNTIYF. Combining the CDR3 with reference TRBV30 and TRBJ1-3 gives the whole variable domain SQTIHQWPATLVQPVGSPLSLECTVEGTSNPNLYWYRQAAGRGLQLLFYSVGIGQISSEVPQNLSASRPQDRQFILSSKKLLLSDSGFYLCAWRLSGAGNTIYFGEGSWLTVV.

The chain links TRBV5-1 to TRBJ2-7; TRBD2 might be the D (6 bases). Germline CDR1 reads SGHRS; CDR2 reads YFSETQ. The CDR3 covers 15 residues. Deletions cut 0 bases from V and 4 bases from J, with 14 bases between. The CDR3 nucleotides are TGCGCCAGCAGCTTGGGGGGAGGCGAGGGATACGAGCAGTACTTC. Translated: CASSLGGGEGYEQYF.

The V and J genes are TRBV10-3 and TRBJ1-4; D is perhaps TRBD1 (5 bases). In germline, CDR1 is ENHRY, CDR2 SYGVKD. The CDR3 totals 16 residues. V was pared by 0 bases and J by 3 bases, with 11 bases between. CDR3 coding DNA: TGTGCCATCAGTGAGTCTCCCGGACACCCTAATGAAAAACTGTTTTTT. This translates into CAISESPGHPNEKLFF.

The CDR3 protein is CASSTKGGAFF. The CDR3 DNA follows: TGTGCCAGCAGCACCAAGGGGGGGGCTTTCTTT. The chain employs TRBV5-4 and TRBJ1-1, with D possibly TRBD1 on 6 matching bases. The CDR3 contains 11 residues. With 4 bases removed from V and 11 bases from J, the gap between germline ends came to 12 bases. From germline, CDR1 is SGHNT and CDR2 YYREEE (reference sequence).